The 12 T cell receptor beta chains presented below share a single source sample, sequenced in a study of blood T cell repertoires in COVID-19. Profiled with immunoSEQ multiplex PCR; TCRdb holds only in-frame clones, not every one. The repertoire consists of hundreds of thousands of clones, with approximately 81% occurring once and the leading ten covering around 2.5%. Sequences were obtained from PBMCs or T cells enriched from blood (not recorded which). These receptors all come from a woman aged 45-65 years who had recovered from COVID-19.

This clone was seen just once. The V and J genes are TRBV7-9 and TRBJ1-1; D gene unclear. The CDR3 runs 13 residues. V was trimmed by 0 bases and J by 1 base, leaving 3 bases between them. Per the germline V gene, CDR1 is SEHNR and CDR2 is FQNEAQ (reference sequence). Here the CDR3 reads CASSLARNTEAFF. Written as DNA, the CDR3 is TGTGCCAGCAGCTTAGCCCGGAACACTGAAGCTTTCTTT.

The V gene is TRBV9, the J gene TRBJ2-3; TRBD1 aligns across 9 bases. The J segment lost 8 bases and the V segment lost 4 bases, leaving 8 bases of the junction unmatched. Looked up from germline, CDR1 is SGDLS and CDR2 is YYNGEE. The CDR3 runs to 14 residues. Here the CDR3 reads CASSPRTGDITQYF. The CDR3 nucleotides are TGTGCCAGCAGCCCGCGGACAGGGGATATTACGCAGTATTTT.

The chain employs TRBV5-4 and TRBJ1-2; 7 bases are a match to TRBD1. The CDR3 totals 13 residues. The V and J ends lost 1 base and 9 bases, in that order; junction bases with no gene match: 6. Looked up from germline, CDR1 is SGHNT and CDR2 is YYREEE (reference sequence). The CDR3 region has the DNA TGTGCCAGCAGCTTGAACCCAGGGGGAAGCTACACCTTC. It specifies CASSLNPGGSYTF.

The V gene is TRBV6-2 or TRBV6-3, the J gene TRBJ2-7; TRBD2 agrees at 8 bases. With 3 bases clipped from V and 0 bases from J, the junction kept 4 bases outside the gene matches. CDR1 is MNHEY, CDR2 SVGEGT, per germline. The length of the CDR3 is 15 residues. CDR3 nucleotides: TGTGCCAGCAGTTATTCCGGGACTAGCTCCTACGAGCAGTACTTC. It encodes CASSYSGTSSYEQYF.

The CDR3 spells CAWSPKRDQPQHF. The CDR3 DNA reads as TGTGCCTGGAGTCCGAAAAGAGATCAGCCCCAGCATTTT. This chain joins TRBV30 and TRBJ1-5; D is unclear. The V and J ends lost 2 bases and 5 bases respectively, with 10 bases between them. CDR1 is GTSNPN and CDR2 is SVGIG in the germline V gene (reference sequence). The CDR3 has 13 residues.

The rearrangement links TRBV7-9 to TRBJ1-1, with 7 bases that match TRBD1. Trimming at V came to 7 bases and at J to 4 bases, leaving 6 bases not matched to a gene. CDR1 SEHNR and CDR2 FQNEAQ come from the germline V gene (reference sequence). The CDR3 extends over 13 amino acids. The CDR3 bases are TGTGCCAGCAATACAGGGGCAAGCACTGAAGCTTTCTTT. Translated, it gives CASNTGASTEAFF.

V gene TRBV19 combines with J gene TRBJ1-2; possible D gene TRBD1, 6 bases. Trimming pared 3 bases from V and 8 bases from J, leaving 13 bases between. Germline V gene lookup returns CDR1 LNHDA and CDR2 SQIVND (reference sequence). CDR3 length: 13 amino acids. CDR3 sequence: CASSISAGVGYTF. CDR3 nucleotide sequence: TGTGCCAGTAGTATTTCGGCAGGGGTCGGCTACACCTTC.

V is TRBV30 and J is TRBJ1-4; TRBD1 might be the D (5 bases). The CDR3 is 15 residues long. The germline V gene has CDR1 GTSNPN and CDR2 SVGIG (reference sequence). The germline V and J ends were trimmed by 8 bases and 2 bases, with 18 bases remaining between them. CDR3: CAQQGEVTTNEKLFF. Here the CDR3 DNA reads TGTGCCCAGCAGGGCGAAGTGACCACTAATGAAAAACTGTTTTTT.

The V and J genes are TRBV16 and TRBJ2-1, with TRBD1 identical over 10 bases. Germline V gene data show CDR1 as KGHSY and CDR2 as FQNENV. J lost 2 bases, V lost 4 bases, and 2 bases had no gene match. CDR3 length: 15 amino acids. CDR3 in DNA: TGTGCCAGCAGCCTTGGGACAGGGGCCTACAATGAGCAGTTCTTC. Protein sequence: CASSLGTGAYNEQFF.

The gene calls are TRBV11-2 and TRBJ1-3; D ambiguous. This CDR3 comprises 17 residues. Germline V CDR1 and CDR2: SGHAT, FQNNGV. Trimming took 1 base from V and 0 from J, leaving 13 bases between them. CDR3 sequence: CASSLVSGEYSGNTIYF. CDR3 nucleotides: TGTGCCAGCAGCTTAGTGTCCGGGGAATACTCTGGAAACACCATATATTTT. Filled out from reference TRBV11-2 and TRBJ1-3, the complete variable domain reads EAGVAQSPRYKIIEKRQSVAFWCNPISGHATLYWYQQILGQGPKLLIQFQNNGVVDDSQLPKDRFSAERLKGVDSTLKIQPAKLEDSAVYLCASSLVSGEYSGNTIYFGEGSWLTVV.

The chain employs TRBV6-1 and TRBJ2-1, with 12 bases matching TRBD1. Germline CDR1 reads MNHNS; CDR2 reads SASEGT. V was clipped by 3 bases and J by 8 bases; unmatched bases: 8. This CDR3 region has 16 residues. The DNA for the CDR3 is TGTGCCAGCAGTGAGAGGGGACAGGGGGCGGGCGATGAGCAGTTCTTC. Translation gives CASSERGQGAGDEQFF.

The rearrangement joins TRBV28 to TRBJ1-1, with 9 bases identical to TRBD1. Trimming removed 8 bases from V and 0 bases from J; junction bases left unmatched: 10. Per germline, CDR1 MDHEN and CDR2 SYDVKM. The length of the CDR3 is 16 residues. This CDR3 reads CASALYRGPLNTEAFF. The CDR3 DNA reads as TGTGCCAGCGCCCTCTACAGGGGGCCATTGAACACTGAAGCTTTCTTT. Based on the CDR3 plus reference TRBV28 and TRBJ1-1, the full variable domain is DVKVTQSSRYLVKRTGEKVFLECVQDMDHENMFWYRQDPGLGLRLIYFSYDVKMKEKGDIPEGYSVSREKKERFSLILESASTNQTSMYLCASALYRGPLNTEAFFGQGTRLTVV.